This T cell receptor beta chain originates from a study of cytomegalovirus exposure and HLA in healthy donors. Both 60 Vbeta primers and 13 Jbeta primers went into the PCR. Sequenced by immunoSEQ multiplex PCR; TCRdb stores in-frame clones only, minus some. The table lists some 100,000 clones, less than 75% of them singletons. The CDR3 extends over 14 amino acids. Germline V lookup: CDR1 SGDLS, CDR2 YYNGEE. V lost 2 bases, J lost 7 bases, and 15 bases lay in between. The clonotype comes from a woman aged 25 to 45 in good health and CMV-seropositive. The chain combines TRBV9 with TRBJ1-2; D is unclear. Source material: PBMCs. Here the CDR3 reads CASSVDSPLSGYTF. The CDR3 DNA reads as TGTGCCAGCAGCGTGGACTCTCCTCTAAGTGGCTACACCTTC.